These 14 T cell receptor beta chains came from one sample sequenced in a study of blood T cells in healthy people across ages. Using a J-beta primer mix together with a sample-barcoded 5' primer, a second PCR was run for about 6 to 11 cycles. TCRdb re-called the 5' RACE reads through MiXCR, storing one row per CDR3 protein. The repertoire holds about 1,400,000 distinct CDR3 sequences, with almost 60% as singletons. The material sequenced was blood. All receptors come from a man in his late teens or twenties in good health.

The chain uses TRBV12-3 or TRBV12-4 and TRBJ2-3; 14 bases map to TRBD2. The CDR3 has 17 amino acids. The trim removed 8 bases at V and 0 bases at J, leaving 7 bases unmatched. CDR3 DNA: TGTGCCAGCGGGGGACTAGCGGGAGAAACTAGCACAGATACGCAGTATTTT. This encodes CASGGLAGETSTDTQYF.

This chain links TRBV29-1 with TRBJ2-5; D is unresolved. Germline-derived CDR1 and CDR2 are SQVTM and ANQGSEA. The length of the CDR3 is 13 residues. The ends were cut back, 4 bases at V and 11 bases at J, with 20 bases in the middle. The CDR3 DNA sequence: TGCAGCGTTGGCCCGACTGTCTACAATGAGCAGTACTTC. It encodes CSVGPTVYNEQYF.

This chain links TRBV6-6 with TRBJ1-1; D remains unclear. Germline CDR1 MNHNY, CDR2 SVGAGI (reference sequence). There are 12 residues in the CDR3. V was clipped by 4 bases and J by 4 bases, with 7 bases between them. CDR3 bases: TGTGCCAGCAGTTTAATTGTCACTGAAGCTTTCTTT. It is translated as CASSLIVTEAFF.

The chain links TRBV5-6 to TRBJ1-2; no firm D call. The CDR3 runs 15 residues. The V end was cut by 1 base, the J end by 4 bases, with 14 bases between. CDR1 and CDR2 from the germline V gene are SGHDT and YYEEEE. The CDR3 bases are TGTGCCAGCAGCTTGCCCCCAACAAGGACCTATGGCTACACCTTC. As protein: CASSLPPTRTYGYTF.

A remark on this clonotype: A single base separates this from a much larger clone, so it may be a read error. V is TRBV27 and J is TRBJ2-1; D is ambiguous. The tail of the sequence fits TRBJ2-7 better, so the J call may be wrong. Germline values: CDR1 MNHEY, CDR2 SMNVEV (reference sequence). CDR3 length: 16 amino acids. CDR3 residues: CASSLSSGSSYNEQYF. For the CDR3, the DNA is TGTGCCAGCAGTTTATCGTCAGGAAGCTCCTACAATGAGCAGTACTTC.

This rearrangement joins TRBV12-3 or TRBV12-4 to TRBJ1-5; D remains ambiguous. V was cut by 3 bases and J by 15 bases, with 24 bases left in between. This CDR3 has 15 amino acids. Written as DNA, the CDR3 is TGTGCCAGCAGTTTGGCGTACATGAAAAATCAGCCCGGGCATTTT. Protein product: CASSLAYMKNQPGHF.

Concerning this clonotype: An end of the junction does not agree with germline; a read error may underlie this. The CDR3 DNA is TGTACCAGCAGCTTCGTTGGGGTGGCTGGGGCCAACGTCCTGACTTTC. Protein: CTSSFVGVAGANVLTF. The chain is built from TRBV5-6 and TRBJ2-6; D is unclear. Germline CDR1 reads SGHDT; CDR2 reads YYEEEE. This CDR3 comprises 16 residues.

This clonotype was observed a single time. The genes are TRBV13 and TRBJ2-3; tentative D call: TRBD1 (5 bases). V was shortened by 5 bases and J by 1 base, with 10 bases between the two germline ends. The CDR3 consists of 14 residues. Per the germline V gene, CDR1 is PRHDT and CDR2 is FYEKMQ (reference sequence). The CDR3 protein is CASSVRVRTDTQYF. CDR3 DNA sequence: TGTGCCAGCAGCGTCAGGGTCCGCACAGATACGCAGTATTTT.

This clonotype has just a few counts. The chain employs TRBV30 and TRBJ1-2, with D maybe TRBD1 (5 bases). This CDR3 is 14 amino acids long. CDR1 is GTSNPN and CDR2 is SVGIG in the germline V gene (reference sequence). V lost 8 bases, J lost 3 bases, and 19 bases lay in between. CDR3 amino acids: CATRRGREDYGYTF. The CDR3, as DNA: TGTGCCACCCGCCGCGGCAGGGAGGACTATGGCTACACCTTC.

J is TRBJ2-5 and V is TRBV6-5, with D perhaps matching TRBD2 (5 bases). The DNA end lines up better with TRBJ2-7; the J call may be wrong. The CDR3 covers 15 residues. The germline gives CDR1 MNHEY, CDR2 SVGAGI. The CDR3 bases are TGTGCCAGCAGTTACTCGGGGAGTTTGGGTCACGAGCAGTACTTC. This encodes CASSYSGSLGHEQYF.

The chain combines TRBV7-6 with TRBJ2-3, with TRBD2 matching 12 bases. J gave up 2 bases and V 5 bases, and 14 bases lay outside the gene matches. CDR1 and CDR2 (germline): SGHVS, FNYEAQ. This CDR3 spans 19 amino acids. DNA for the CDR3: TGTGCCAGCAGCATCGCCCTCGCCGGACTAGCGGGATCCACAGATACGCAGTATTTT. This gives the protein CASSIALAGLAGSTDTQYF.

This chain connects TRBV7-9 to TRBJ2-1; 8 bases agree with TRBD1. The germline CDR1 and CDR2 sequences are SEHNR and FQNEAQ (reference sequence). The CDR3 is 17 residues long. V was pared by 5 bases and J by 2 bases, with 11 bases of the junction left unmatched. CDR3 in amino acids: CASSLTPGQDPYNEQFF. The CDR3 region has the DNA TGTGCCAGCAGCCTGACTCCGGGACAGGACCCCTACAATGAGCAGTTCTTC.

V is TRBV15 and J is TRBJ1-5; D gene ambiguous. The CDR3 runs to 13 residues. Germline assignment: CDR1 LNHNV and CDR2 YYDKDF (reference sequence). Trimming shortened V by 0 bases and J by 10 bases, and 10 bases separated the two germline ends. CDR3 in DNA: TGTGCCACCAGCAGAGATAGAGAGCGTCCCCAGCATTTT. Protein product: CATSRDRERPQHF.

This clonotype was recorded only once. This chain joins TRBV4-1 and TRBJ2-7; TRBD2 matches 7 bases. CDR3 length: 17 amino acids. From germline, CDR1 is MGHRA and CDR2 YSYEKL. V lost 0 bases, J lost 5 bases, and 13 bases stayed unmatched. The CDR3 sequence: CASSQEAAGQAPDEQYF. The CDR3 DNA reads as TGCGCCAGCAGCCAAGAAGCAGCGGGGCAGGCCCCTGACGAGCAGTACTTC.